The T cell receptor beta chain described here comes from a study of cytomegalovirus exposure and HLA in healthy donors. Across the whole study: The study's early data release held some 85 million unique TCRs from HLA-typed donors. The study, taken as a whole, reports: Across HLA loci, a later analysis found differing TCR association rates, with DRB1 most and HLA-C fewest. Cytomegalovirus association was assigned to about 150 TCR beta chains. An assumption of roughly uniform sequencing depth across donors underlay the presence/absence analyses.

PCR was performed using 60 Vbeta and 13 Jbeta primers. Profiled with immunoSEQ multiplex PCR; TCRdb holds only in-frame clones, not every one. The table shows about 110,000 clones, with about three quarters occurring only once. With 0 bases clipped from V and 1 base from J, the junction kept 9 bases outside the gene matches. This CDR3 contains 19 residues. Germline lookup yields CDR1 MGHRA and CDR2 YSYEKL. As for this clone: The antigen is unknown.

The receptor comes from a woman between 55 and 75 years old in good health and CMV-seropositive. This chain uses TRBV4-1 with TRBJ1-5; 10 nucleotides align to TRBD1. The sequencing sample was made of PBMCs. CDR3 in DNA: TGCGCCAGCAGCCAAGATCCTACTCAGGACAGGGGGAGCAATCAGCCCCAGCATTTT. Encoded protein: CASSQDPTQDRGSNQPQHF.